These 22 T cell receptor beta chains were sequenced from one sample in a study of a mutant IDH1 vaccine in newly diagnosed glioma. These TCRs' antigens remain unknown. Time point given: week 11, during vaccination. The investigators gave 300 ug of mutant IDH1 20-mer peptide in each vaccine dose, together with topical imiquimod. The repertoire was sequenced with immunoSEQ multiplex PCR; TCRdb's copy has only in-frame clones and lacks some. The sample holds about 24,000 clones, 79% seen once. The source was PBMCs, collected from a glioma patient whose treatment included an IDH1 peptide vaccine. The receptors come from a man aged 35 to 55 with glioma.

The chain couples TRBV4-1 to TRBJ1-1; D is undetermined. The V gene lost 6 bases and the J gene lost 4 bases, with 18 bases spanning the gap. The CDR3 sequence is 15 residues long. Germline CDR1 is MGHRA and CDR2 is YSYEKL. CDR3 sequence (DNA): TGCGCCAGCAGTCTTAAAACCTCTCGCGGCACTGAAGCTTTCTTT. Its translation: CASSLKTSRGTEAFF.

This clone was found a few times. The chain combines TRBV2 with TRBJ2-4; D remains ambiguous. Trimming removed 3 bases from V and 1 base from J, with 7 bases in between. This CDR3 spans 14 amino acids. CDR1 is SNHLY, CDR2 FYNNEI, per germline. For the CDR3, the DNA is TGTGCCAGCAGTGATTGGTGGGCCAAAAACATTCAGTACTTC. This gives the protein CASSDWWAKNIQYF.

The chain couples TRBV19 to TRBJ1-4, with D hard to call. The CDR3 has 10 amino acids. Looked up from germline, CDR1 is LNHDA and CDR2 is SQIVND (reference sequence). V was clipped by 10 bases and J by 3 bases, with 3 bases between them. The CDR3 DNA reads TGTGCCACCTCTAATGAAAAACTGTTTTTT. It yields the protein CATSNEKLFF.

The V and J genes are TRBV7-9 and TRBJ1-2, with D uncertain. CDR3 length: 15 amino acids. Trimming shortened V by 3 bases and J by 2 bases, and 13 bases separated the two germline ends. CDR1 and CDR2 from the germline V gene are SEHNR and FQNEAQ (reference sequence). DNA of the CDR3: TGTGCCAGCAGCTTCACAGCGGACGGGAACTATGGCTACACCTTC. Residues: CASSFTADGNYGYTF.

The rearrangement links TRBV7-9 to TRBJ2-5; TRBD1 or TRBD2 may be the D gene (5 bases each). This CDR3 region has 13 residues. V lost 7 bases and J lost 1, with 10 bases in between. Germline CDR1 SEHNR, CDR2 FQNEAQ (reference sequence). The CDR3 nucleotides are TGTGCCAGCAAAAACGGGGCCCAAGAGACCCAGTACTTC. Protein product: CASKNGAQETQYF.

The gene calls are TRBV5-1 and TRBJ2-2; no clear D gene. The CDR3 is 15 amino acids. Germline V gene sequence: CDR1 SGHRS, CDR2 YFSETQ. The germline V and J ends were trimmed by 0 bases and 2 bases, with 8 bases remaining between them. CDR3 sequence: CASSLVGYNTGELFF. The CDR3 DNA sequence: TGCGCCAGCAGCTTGGTGGGCTACAACACCGGGGAGCTGTTTTTT. Full variable domain (rest looked up from reference TRBV5-1 and TRBJ2-2): KAGVTQTPRYLIKTRGQQVTLSCSPISGHRSVSWYQQTPGQGLQFLFEYFSETQRNKGNFPGRFSGRQFSNSRSEMNVSTLELGDSALYLCASSLVGYNTGELFFGEGSRLTVL.

The rearrangement joins TRBV30 to TRBJ2-1; the match to TRBD2 covers 7 bases. CDR3 size: 15 residues. V lost 1 base and J lost 4; bases outside the gene matches: 7. Germline CDR1 is GTSNPN and CDR2 is SVGIG (reference sequence). CDR3 in DNA: TGTGCCTGGAGTGGGCGAGCGGGATGGTACAATGAGCAGTTCTTC. Its protein product is CAWSGRAGWYNEQFF.

The rearrangement joins TRBV5-8 to TRBJ2-7, with a tentative D call TRBD2 (6 bases). Trimming stripped 1 base from V and 6 bases from J, with 11 bases between. Germline V gene lookup returns CDR1 SGHTS and CDR2 YDEGEE. The CDR3 loop spans 13 amino acids. CDR3 loop: CASSLRWGGEQYF. CDR3 nucleotides: TGTGCCAGCAGCTTGAGATGGGGAGGCGAGCAGTACTTC.

There are a few counts of this clone. This chain joins TRBV6-1 and TRBJ2-4, with a tentative D call TRBD1 (5 bases). There are 16 residues in the CDR3. Trimming removed 2 bases at V and 0 bases at J, with 11 bases between. Per the germline V gene, CDR1 is MNHNS and CDR2 is SASEGT. This CDR3 is CASSERQGVAKNIQYF. The CDR3 DNA reads TGTGCCAGCAGTGAAAGGCAGGGTGTAGCCAAAAACATTCAGTACTTC.

CDR3 nucleotide sequence: TGTGCCAGCAGCCCCCGGTCCATCAATGAGCAGTTCTTC. Residues: CASSPRSINEQFF. This sequence joins TRBV5-8 and TRBJ2-1; no clear D. CDR3 length equals 13 residues. V was clipped by 4 bases and J by 6 bases, with 11 bases between them. Germline assignment: CDR1 SGHTS and CDR2 YDEGEE.

The chain employs TRBV27 and TRBJ2-1; no firm D call. The CDR3 consists of 15 residues. CDR1 and CDR2 from the germline V gene are MNHEY and SMNVEV (reference sequence). V was cut by 4 bases and J by 5 bases, with 15 bases left in between. Here the CDR3 reads CASSSPSRVDNEQFF. DNA of the CDR3: TGTGCCAGCAGTTCCCCCTCCCGCGTGGACAATGAGCAGTTCTTC.

The chain employs TRBV4-1 and TRBJ1-4; tentatively, D is TRBD1 (6 bases). Trimming pared 1 base from V and 7 bases from J, leaving 19 bases between. The CDR3 loop spans 17 amino acids. Germline V gene data show CDR1 as MGHRA and CDR2 as YSYEKL. The chain's CDR3 is CASSQVGRGRSGEKLFF. CDR3 nucleotides: TGCGCCAGCAGCCAAGTTGGGCGGGGGCGGTCGGGTGAAAAACTGTTTTTT.

The V call is TRBV11-2, the J call TRBJ1-2; D is unresolved. The CDR3 is 12 amino acids. V was trimmed by 5 bases and J by 9 bases, leaving 13 bases between them. Germline CDR1 and CDR2: SGHAT and FQNNGV. CDR3 sequence: CASSTPFSRYTF. CDR3 DNA sequence: TGTGCCAGCAGCACCCCCTTCAGCCGCTACACCTTC.

This chain uses TRBV4-1 with TRBJ1-1; no clear D gene. V was shortened by 3 bases and J by 8 bases, with 10 bases between the two germline ends. Germline V gives CDR1 MGHRA, CDR2 YSYEKL. The CDR3 totals 12 residues. CDR3 nucleotides: TGCGCCAGCAGCCATGAGACCGTAGAAGCTTTCTTT. Its translation: CASSHETVEAFF.

The V gene is TRBV19, the J gene TRBJ1-2; D possibly corresponds to TRBD1 (5 bases). CDR1 LNHDA and CDR2 SQIVND come from the germline V gene (reference sequence). With 5 bases removed from V and 4 bases from J, the gap between germline ends came to 14 bases. The CDR3 is 14 amino acids. CDR3 amino acids: CASSLDGGTYGYTF. CDR3 DNA sequence: TGTGCCAGTAGTCTGGATGGGGGAACCTATGGCTACACCTTC.

The chain carries TRBV4-1 and TRBJ1-4, with D unresolved. Germline values: CDR1 MGHRA, CDR2 YSYEKL. The CDR3 runs 17 residues. V dropped 4 bases and J dropped 0 bases, with 15 bases sitting between them. The CDR3, as DNA: TGCGCCAGCAGCCCGGGCCCAAAAGGTTCAACTAATGAAAAACTGTTTTTT. It translates to CASSPGPKGSTNEKLFF.

The J gene is TRBJ2-5, the V gene TRBV4-3; D tentatively fits TRBD1 or TRBD2 (5 bases each). V gave up 4 bases and J gave up 5 bases, with 14 bases separating them. This CDR3 comprises 14 residues. The V gene's germline CDR1 is LGHNA and CDR2 YSLEER. The CDR3 bases are TGCGCCAGCAGCCTGCAGGGAGATGGGGAGACCCAGTACTTC. Encoded protein: CASSLQGDGETQYF.

The chain recombines TRBV7-6 with TRBJ2-1; possible D gene TRBD1, 6 bases. Trimming cost V 3 bases and J 6 bases, with 18 bases left between them. CDR1 and CDR2 (germline): SGHVS, FNYEAQ. The CDR3 is made up of 16 amino acids. CDR3 sequence: CASSFASGRGSNEQFF. CDR3 bases: TGTGCCAGCAGCTTCGCCTCGGGCAGGGGAAGCAATGAGCAGTTCTTC. The full variable domain, rest sourced from reference TRBV7-6 and TRBJ2-1, is GAGVSQSPRYKVTKRGQDVALRCDPISGHVSLYWYRQALGQGPEFLTYFNYEAQQDKSGLPNDRFSAERPEGSISTLTIQRTEQRDSAMYRCASSFASGRGSNEQFFGPGTRLTVL.

The rearrangement links TRBV18 to TRBJ2-3; D could derive from TRBD1 or TRBD2 (5 bases each). The CDR3 extends over 16 amino acids. The V and J ends lost 4 bases and 0 bases respectively, with 14 bases between them. CDR1 is KGHSH, CDR2 LQKENI, per germline. CDR3 coding DNA: TGTGCCAGCTCACTCGGGGCCGGAGAGAGCACAGATACGCAGTATTTT. The encoded protein is CASSLGAGESTDTQYF.

V is TRBV19 and J is TRBJ1-3, with D hard to call. The CDR3 spans 12 residues. CDR1 and CDR2 from the germline V gene are LNHDA and SQIVND (reference sequence). V was clipped by 9 bases and J by 3 bases, with 9 bases between them. The CDR3 protein is CASDSLGNTIYF. CDR3 DNA: TGTGCCAGCGATAGCCTTGGAAACACCATATATTTT.

This rearrangement joins TRBV12-5 to TRBJ2-2; 7 nucleotides match TRBD2. In germline, CDR1 is LGHNT, CDR2 FRNRAP. V lost 7 bases, J lost 0 bases, and 8 bases stayed unmatched. The CDR3 loop spans 16 amino acids. CDR3 DNA sequence: TGTGCTAGTGAGAATGGGGACTATGCGAACACCGGGGAGCTGTTTTTT. Its translation is CASENGDYANTGELFF.

V gene TRBV7-9 combines with J gene TRBJ1-1; D is possibly TRBD1 (5 bases). CDR1 SEHNR and CDR2 FQNEAQ come from the germline V gene (reference sequence). This CDR3 region has 14 residues. With 5 bases removed from V and 1 base from J, the gap between germline ends came to 11 bases. DNA of the CDR3: TGTGCCAGCAGCCCCCCCAGGGAGAACACTGAAGCTTTCTTT. Translation: CASSPPRENTEAFF.